These 24 T cell receptor beta chains came from one sample sequenced in a study of blood T cell repertoires in COVID-19. The repertoire was sequenced with immunoSEQ multiplex PCR; TCRdb's copy has only in-frame clones and lacks some. This table holds more than 200,000 clones, 80% to 90% found once. Material: PBMCs or T cells enriched from blood (not recorded which). These receptors all stem from a woman in her thirties who had been exposed to COVID-19.

This rearrangement joins TRBV19 to TRBJ2-3, with 9 bases aligning to TRBD2. Germline V CDR1 and CDR2: LNHDA, SQIVND (reference sequence). CDR3 length: 17 residues. With V trimmed by 0 bases and J by 1 base, 5 bases remained unmatched. The CDR3 here is CASSIDTAGGGTDTQYF. In DNA form, the CDR3 reads TGTGCCAGTAGTATAGACACAGCGGGAGGTGGCACAGATACGCAGTATTTT. The full variable domain, in which reference TRBV19 and TRBJ2-3 provide the parts outside the CDR3, is DGGITQSPKYLFRKEGQNVTLSCEQNLNHDAMYWYRQDPGQGLRLIYYSQIVNDFQKGDIAEGYSVSREKKESFPLTVTSAQKNPTAFYLCASSIDTAGGGTDTQYFGPGTRLTVL.

The rearrangement uses TRBV5-1 and TRBJ2-7; 10 bases fit TRBD1. The CDR3 extends over 15 amino acids. The germline V gene encodes CDR1 SGHRS and CDR2 YFSETQ. V lost 4 bases, J lost 5 bases, and 9 bases stayed unmatched. In DNA, the CDR3 is TGCGCCAGCAGCACCTCCGGGACAGGGGAAGACGAGCAGTACTTC. Translated, it gives CASSTSGTGEDEQYF.

The V call is TRBV30, the J call TRBJ2-3, with D tentatively TRBD1 or TRBD2 (6 bases each). This CDR3 region has 14 residues. Germline V gene sequence: CDR1 GTSNPN, CDR2 SVGIG (reference sequence). The ends were cut back, 5 bases at V and 0 bases at J, with 12 bases in the middle. The CDR3 sequence: CAWGGPQSTDTQYF. The CDR3 bases are TGTGCCTGGGGGGGGCCCCAAAGCACAGATACGCAGTATTTT.

This chain joins TRBV6-5 and TRBJ1-6; the match to TRBD1 covers 7 bases. Germline trimming cut 9 bases from V and 6 bases from J; bases unmatched to any gene: 8. Per germline, CDR1 MNHEY and CDR2 SVGAGI. The CDR3 runs to 14 residues. CDR3 region: CASRWTGRNSPLHF. DNA for the CDR3: TGTGCCAGTCGATGGACAGGTCGTAATTCACCCCTCCACTTT.

The chain combines TRBV3-1 (or the pseudogene TRBV3-2) with TRBJ2-2; D is perhaps TRBD1 (6 bases). There are 16 residues in the CDR3. Germline CDR1 is LGHDT and CDR2 is YNNKEL (reference sequence). V was trimmed by 4 bases and J by 4 bases, leaving 16 bases between them. The CDR3 DNA reads as TGTGCCAGCAGCCCCTACAGGGCAAGCGGCACCGGGGAGCTGTTTTTT. Translation: CASSPYRASGTGELFF.

The chain combines TRBV12-5 with TRBJ1-6; no definite D call. This CDR3 contains 16 residues. Germline V gene lookup returns CDR1 LGHNT and CDR2 FRNRAP. V was clipped by 0 bases and J by 5 bases, with 11 bases between them. The CDR3 loop is CASGLVLGQNNSPLHF. DNA for the CDR3: TGTGCTAGTGGTTTGGTACTTGGGCAGAATAATTCACCCCTCCACTTT.

This clone came up once. The chain is built from TRBV30 and TRBJ1-2, with a weak D call TRBD1 (5 bases). The CDR3 extends over 13 amino acids. Trimming took 2 bases from V and 4 from J, leaving 11 bases between them. Germline V CDR1 and CDR2: GTSNPN, SVGIG (reference sequence). CDR3 DNA sequence: TGTGCCTGGAGTACCAGGAGGGGCTATGGCTACACCTTC. Protein sequence: CAWSTRRGYGYTF.

The rearrangement uses TRBV30 and TRBJ1-3, with D perhaps TRBD1 (5 bases). The CDR3 is 15 amino acids. V lost 0 bases and J lost 7, with 16 bases in between. Per germline, CDR1 GTSNPN and CDR2 SVGIG (reference sequence). The CDR3 nucleotides read TGTGCCTGGAGTGTACAGATCCCGTGGGGCAACACCATATATTTT. Protein product: CAWSVQIPWGNTIYF.

The chain is built from TRBV3-1 (or the pseudogene TRBV3-2) and TRBJ1-1, with D perhaps TRBD1 (6 bases). CDR1 and CDR2 (germline): LGHDT, YNNKEL (reference sequence). The CDR3 is made up of 14 amino acids. The V gene lost 3 bases and the J gene lost 6 bases, with 14 bases spanning the gap. This CDR3 is CASSHAVRGSEAFF. CDR3 in DNA: TGTGCCAGCAGCCATGCGGTCAGGGGCTCTGAAGCTTTCTTT.

The V and J genes are TRBV4-2 and TRBJ2-4; D is possibly TRBD2 (5 bases). This CDR3 is 17 amino acids long. The V gene's germline CDR1 is LGHNA and CDR2 YNFKEQ. The V and J ends lost 0 bases and 1 base respectively, with 13 bases between them. CDR3 sequence reads: CASSQERSAGAKNIQYF. The CDR3 coding sequence is TGTGCCAGCAGCCAAGAGAGAAGCGCGGGTGCCAAAAACATTCAGTACTTC.

This clone came up once. The chain carries TRBV5-4 and TRBJ1-4; no reliable D call. This CDR3 has 14 residues. Trimming took 5 bases from V and 6 from J, leaving 14 bases between them. Germline loops: CDR1 SGHNT, CDR2 YYREEE (reference sequence). CDR3 sequence (DNA): TGTGCCAGCAGTTCCCGGGATTCCGATGAAAAACTGTTTTTT. This codes for CASSSRDSDEKLFF.

This clone was observed once. Here the CDR3 reads CASSLGQSSYEQYF. The CDR3, as DNA: TGTGCCAGCAGCTTGGGACAGTCCTCCTACGAGCAGTACTTC. This chain links TRBV7-8 with TRBJ2-7; TRBD1 agrees at 7 bases. This CDR3 is built from 14 residues. The V gene end was trimmed by 3 bases and the J gene end by 0 bases; junction bases not matched to a gene: 2. Germline V lookup: CDR1 SGHVS, CDR2 FQNEAQ.

V gene TRBV5-4 combines with J gene TRBJ2-7, with D maybe TRBD2 (6 bases). The length of the CDR3 is 15 residues. CDR1 is SGHNT, CDR2 YYREEE, per germline (reference sequence). The germline V and J ends were trimmed by 3 bases and 1 base, with 14 bases remaining between them. CDR3 sequence: CASSSQGGVSYEQYF. As DNA, the CDR3 is TGTGCCAGCAGCTCTCAGGGCGGGGTTTCCTACGAGCAGTACTTC.

This CDR3 is CASSQQGPNEKLFF. CDR3 coding DNA: TGTGCCAGCAGTCAACAGGGGCCTAATGAAAAACTGTTTTTT. The rearrangement links TRBV28 to TRBJ1-4; 7 positions match TRBD1. The J segment lost 3 bases and the V segment lost 5 bases, leaving 3 bases of the junction unmatched. The CDR3 is 14 amino acids. Germline CDR1 is MDHEN and CDR2 is SYDVKM.

V usage is TRBV5-5 and J usage is TRBJ2-5; 7 positions match TRBD2. Germline loops: CDR1 SGHKS, CDR2 YYEKEE (reference sequence). J lost 5 bases, V lost 3 bases, and 10 bases had no gene match. This CDR3 spans 15 amino acids. The CDR3: CASSWMGGIGETQYF. CDR3 sequence (DNA): TGTGCCAGCAGCTGGATGGGGGGGATCGGCGAGACCCAGTACTTC.

This clone turned up a few times. The J gene is TRBJ1-5, the V gene TRBV7-9, with D maybe TRBD1 (6 bases). The CDR3 runs to 19 residues. Between the trimmed V and J ends, which lost 3 bases and 2 bases, there was a span of 23 bases. Germline V lookup: CDR1 SEHNR, CDR2 FQNEAQ (reference sequence). CDR3 loop: CASSFIGAADRMGNQPQHF. DNA of the CDR3: TGTGCCAGCAGCTTCATCGGGGCCGCCGACAGGATGGGCAATCAGCCCCAGCATTTT.

The rearrangement joins TRBV5-1 to TRBJ2-3; 7 bases map to TRBD1. Germline CDR1 and CDR2: SGHRS and YFSETQ. The CDR3 totals 17 residues. The V segment lost 4 bases and the J segment 0 bases; nucleotides outside the gene matches: 11. The CDR3 region is CASSPHSGTASTDTQYF. The CDR3 nucleotides are TGCGCCAGCAGCCCACATTCCGGGACAGCTAGCACAGATACGCAGTATTTT.

This clone occurred once. At the DNA level, this CDR3 is encoded by other sequences in the same sample as well. The rearrangement uses TRBV29-1 and TRBJ2-7; 8 nucleotides line up with TRBD1. Germline-derived CDR1 and CDR2 are SQVTM and ANQGSEA. The trim removed 4 bases at V and 2 bases at J, leaving 1 base unmatched. The CDR3 covers 12 residues. In nucleotides, the CDR3 is TGCAGCGTTGGGGGACAGGCCTACGAGCAGTACTTC. Translation gives CSVGGQAYEQYF.

The V gene is TRBV3-1 (or the pseudogene TRBV3-2), the J gene TRBJ2-5; 13 bases fit TRBD2. Germline-derived CDR1 and CDR2 are LGHDT and YNNKEL (reference sequence). Trimming at V came to 6 bases and at J to 2 bases, leaving 6 bases not matched to a gene. The CDR3 has 16 amino acids. The CDR3 loop reads CASRPRTSGSQETQYF. The CDR3 bases are TGTGCCAGCAGGCCGAGGACTAGCGGGAGTCAAGAGACCCAGTACTTC.

This sequence joins TRBV7-2 and TRBJ1-5; 8 bases are shared with TRBD1. V lost 3 bases, J lost 7 bases, and 2 bases stayed unmatched. Germline V gives CDR1 SGHTA, CDR2 FQGNSA. CDR3 length: 13 residues. The DNA for the CDR3 is TGTGCCAGCAGCTTGGACAGGGTCCAGCCCCAGCATTTT. This codes for CASSLDRVQPQHF.

This sequence joins TRBV4-1 and TRBJ2-1, with 8 bases fitting TRBD2. The CDR3 consists of 14 residues. Trimming took 5 bases from V and 7 from J; bases not matched to a gene: 7. Germline loops: CDR1 MGHRA, CDR2 YSYEKL. CDR3 sequence: CASSSRGGENEQFF. Here the CDR3 DNA reads TGCGCCAGCAGCTCCCGGGGGGGGGAAAATGAGCAGTTCTTC.

This clone has only one observation. J is TRBJ2-1 and V is TRBV11-3, with TRBD2 identical over 9 bases. The ends lost 1 base at V and 6 bases at J; junction bases unmatched: 4. CDR3 length: 15 amino acids. Per the germline V gene, CDR1 is SGHNT and CDR2 is YENEEA. This CDR3 reads CASSLGSGRFNEQFF. Written as DNA, the CDR3 is TGTGCCAGCAGCTTAGGTAGCGGGAGATTCAATGAGCAGTTCTTC.

V gene TRBV20-1 combines with J gene TRBJ2-5, with D maybe TRBD2 (6 bases). V dropped 5 bases and J dropped 7 bases, with 11 bases sitting between them. From germline, CDR1 is DFQATT and CDR2 SNEGSKA (reference sequence). This CDR3 is built from 11 residues. The CDR3 loop is CSAGDWMTQYF. In DNA form, the CDR3 reads TGCAGTGCTGGGGACTGGATGACCCAGTACTTC.

V gene TRBV3-1 (or the pseudogene TRBV3-2) combines with J gene TRBJ2-5; TRBD1 agrees at 7 bases. CDR1 is LGHDT and CDR2 is YNNKEL in the germline V gene (reference sequence). This CDR3 spans 16 amino acids. V lost 4 bases, J lost 4 bases, and 12 bases stayed unmatched. CDR3 protein: CASSLPGTAESETQYF. The CDR3 DNA sequence: TGTGCCAGCAGCCTCCCAGGGACAGCAGAATCAGAGACCCAGTACTTC.